This T cell receptor (beta chain) was captured by sequencing in a study of CD8+CD57+ T cells in acquired aplastic anemia. Study context: Roughly 3 ug was the average amount of DNA from sorted CD4+ and CD8+ cells.

CDR3 and TCR beta VDJ profiling relied on genomic DNA as the template. TCRdb processed the reads anew with MiXCR; each CDR3 protein has one entry. The sample lists about 250,000 distinct CDR3 sequences, about 44% occurring once. Per the germline V gene, CDR1 is DFQATT and CDR2 is SNEGSKA (reference sequence). This CDR3 is 13 amino acids long. Trimming cost V 7 bases and J 6 bases, with 13 bases left between them. All patients picked for sequencing had shown, by flow cytometry, an expansion of CD8+CD57+ cells. The chain is built from TRBV20-1 and TRBJ1-6, with a possible D match to TRBD1 (6 bases). The sample taken for sequencing was sorted CD4+, CD8+, or CD8+CD57+ T cells (not recorded which) from PBMCs. The TCR was taken from a human donor with aplastic anemia. The CDR3 DNA reads TGCAGTGGGGAGGGGGACGGTAATTCACCCCTCCACTTT. It yields the protein CSGEGDGNSPLHF.